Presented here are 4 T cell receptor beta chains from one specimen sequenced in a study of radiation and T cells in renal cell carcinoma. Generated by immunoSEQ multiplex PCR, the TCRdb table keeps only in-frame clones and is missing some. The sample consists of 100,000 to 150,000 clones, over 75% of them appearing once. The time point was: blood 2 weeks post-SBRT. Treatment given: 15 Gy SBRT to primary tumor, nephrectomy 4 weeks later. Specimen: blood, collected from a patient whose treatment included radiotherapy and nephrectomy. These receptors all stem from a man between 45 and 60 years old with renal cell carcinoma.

CDR3 sequence: CASSLDTLIQPQHF. CDR3 DNA sequence: TGTGCCAGTAGCCTGGACACTCTCATTCAGCCCCAGCATTTT. The chain recombines TRBV19 with TRBJ1-5; possibly TRBD1 for D (5 bases). From germline, CDR1 is LNHDA and CDR2 SQIVND (reference sequence). V lost 6 bases to trimming and J lost 6 bases, with 15 bases between them. The CDR3 loop spans 14 amino acids. Based on the CDR3 plus reference TRBV19 and TRBJ1-5, the full variable domain is DGGITQSPKYLFRKEGQNVTLSCEQNLNHDAMYWYRQDPGQGLRLIYYSQIVNDFQKGDIAEGYSVSREKKESFPLTVTSAQKNPTAFYLCASSLDTLIQPQHFGDGTRLSIL.

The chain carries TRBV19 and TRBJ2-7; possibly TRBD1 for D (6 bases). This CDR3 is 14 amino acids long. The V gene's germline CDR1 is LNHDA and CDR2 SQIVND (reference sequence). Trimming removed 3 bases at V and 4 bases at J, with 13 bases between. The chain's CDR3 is CASSMRTVAYEQYF. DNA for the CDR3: TGTGCCAGTAGTATGCGGACAGTAGCTTACGAGCAGTACTTC.

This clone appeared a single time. CDR3 loop: CASSPGGVSYNEQFF. In DNA form, the CDR3 reads TGTGCCAGCTCCCCGGGCGGGGTCTCCTACAATGAGCAGTTCTTC. The rearrangement links TRBV5-4 to TRBJ2-1; D perhaps matches TRBD2 (6 bases). Trimming cost V 7 bases and J 0 bases, with 14 bases left between them. The CDR3 totals 15 residues. CDR1 and CDR2 (germline): SGHNT, YYREEE (reference sequence).

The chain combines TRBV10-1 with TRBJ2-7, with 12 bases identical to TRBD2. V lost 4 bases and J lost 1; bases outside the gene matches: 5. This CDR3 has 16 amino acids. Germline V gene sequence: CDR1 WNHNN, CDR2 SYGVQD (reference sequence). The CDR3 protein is CASSVPTSGGSYEQYF. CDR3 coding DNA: TGCGCCAGCAGTGTCCCCACTAGCGGGGGGTCCTACGAGCAGTACTTC.